Presented here are 7 T cell receptor beta chains from one specimen sequenced in a study of T-cell reconstitution after alpha-beta-depleted transplantation in children. Using unique molecular identifiers, the investigators prepared the TCRbeta library. From the PCR reads, TCRdb called clonotypes with MiXCR, one entry per CDR3 protein. The sample carries 77,000 or so distinct CDR3 sequences, around a sixth recorded once. Sequencing used PBMCs, mostly from graft donor cells, obtained 360 days after TCRalphabeta/CD19-depleted stem cell transplant. The receptor source for this set is a male patient aged 2-15 years who had a stem cell transplant for acute lymphoblastic leukemia, so the T cells may come from the graft donor.

This chain connects TRBV13 to TRBJ2-4, with 8 nucleotides matching TRBD2. The J segment lost 0 bases and the V segment lost 3 bases, leaving 7 bases of the junction unmatched. Germline CDR1 reads PRHDT; CDR2 reads FYEKMQ (reference sequence). The CDR3 runs to 17 residues. In nucleotides, the CDR3 is TGTGCCAGCAGCTTCTCCGGGACTAGAGTAGCCAAAAACATTCAGTACTTC. It yields the protein CASSFSGTRVAKNIQYF.

This chain uses TRBV12-3 or TRBV12-4 with TRBJ1-2; TRBD1 matches at 8 bases. The J segment lost 6 bases and the V segment lost 3 bases, leaving 3 bases of the junction unmatched. The CDR3 has 13 residues. The DNA for the CDR3 is TGTGCCAGCAGTTTGGACAGGGCGAATGGCTACACCTTC. Translation gives CASSLDRANGYTF.

The gene calls are TRBV4-2 and TRBJ2-7; possibly TRBD2 for D (5 bases). Trimming shortened V by 1 base and J by 3 bases, and 13 bases separated the two germline ends. The CDR3 contains 15 residues. Germline V gene lookup returns CDR1 LGHNA and CDR2 YNFKEQ. The CDR3 region is CASSQAGKRGYEQYF. CDR3 in DNA: TGTGCCAGCAGCCAAGCGGGAAAACGGGGCTACGAGCAGTACTTC.

This chain uses TRBV3-1 with TRBJ2-2; D is perhaps TRBD1 (6 bases). V dropped 4 bases and J dropped 5 bases, with 17 bases sitting between them. The CDR3 covers 16 residues. Germline loops: CDR1 LGHDT, CDR2 YNNKEL (reference sequence). The CDR3 DNA sequence: TGTGCCAGCAGCCCGACTACAGGGAGAAGGACCGGGGAGCTGTTTTTT. The encoded protein is CASSPTTGRRTGELFF. The full variable domain, its missing parts supplied by reference TRBV3-1 and TRBJ2-2, is DTAVSQTPKYLVTQMGNDKSIKCEQNLGHDTMYWYKQDSKKFLKIMFSYNNKELIINETVPNRFSPKSPDKAHLNLHINSLELGDSAVYFCASSPTTGRRTGELFFGEGSRLTVL.

The CDR3 is CASKQDRGIGGNSTDTQYF. For the CDR3, the DNA is TGTGCCAGCAAACAGGACAGGGGGATAGGAGGGAATAGCACAGATACGCAGTATTTT. V usage is TRBV6-9 and J usage is TRBJ2-3; 10 bases align to TRBD1. The CDR3 runs to 19 residues. V gave up 7 bases and J gave up 0 bases; unmatched junction bases: 16. CDR1 MNHGY and CDR2 SVAAGI come from the germline V gene.

The chain employs TRBV5-1 and TRBJ1-1, with D perhaps matching TRBD1 (6 bases). Trimming took off 4 bases at V and 1 base at J, with 14 bases between the two ends. There are 15 residues in the CDR3. Germline loops: CDR1 SGHRS, CDR2 YFSETQ. The CDR3 sequence is CASSGIGTPNTEAFF. In DNA, the CDR3 is TGCGCCAGCAGCGGGATTGGGACACCGAACACTGAAGCTTTCTTT. Combining the CDR3 with reference TRBV5-1 and TRBJ1-1 gives the whole variable domain KAGVTQTPRYLIKTRGQQVTLSCSPISGHRSVSWYQQTPGQGLQFLFEYFSETQRNKGNFPGRFSGRQFSNSRSEMNVSTLELGDSALYLCASSGIGTPNTEAFFGQGTRLTVV.

The chain employs TRBV5-1 and TRBJ2-1; D is perhaps TRBD1 or TRBD2 (5 bases each). V was shortened by 3 bases and J by 5 bases, with 9 bases between the two germline ends. The CDR3 runs 13 residues. Germline-derived CDR1 and CDR2 are SGHRS and YFSETQ. For the CDR3, the DNA is TGCGCCAGCAGCTCCGGGGCCCACAATGAGCAGTTCTTC. Protein product: CASSSGAHNEQFF.